These 4 T cell receptor beta chains were sequenced from one sample in a study of identical twins. TCRdb used MiXCR to reprocess the 5' RACE reads, holding one entry per CDR3 protein. The profile shows over 250,000 distinct CDR3 sequences, roughly 9.8% of them singletons. These same records also appear under a second study, on yellow fever vaccine responses in identical twins.

Material for sequencing was CD8+ T cells sorted from blood. All receptors come from a woman younger than 30 in good health.

This clonotype turned up a few times. This chain connects TRBV30 to TRBJ2-7, with D perhaps TRBD1 or TRBD2 (5 bases each). The CDR3 covers 11 residues. V lost 2 bases and J lost 5, with 7 bases in between. The germline CDR1 and CDR2 sequences are GTSNPN and SVGIG (reference sequence). CDR3 nucleotide sequence: TGTGCCTGGAGTAGAGGGGACGAGCAGTACTTC. It specifies CAWSRGDEQYF.

The chain employs TRBV7-9 and TRBJ2-2; D not certain. The V end lost 6 bases, the J end lost 7 bases, and 6 bases lay between the germline ends. CDR3 length: 11 residues. Germline V lookup: CDR1 SEHNR, CDR2 FQNEAQ (reference sequence). The CDR3 reads CASSPVGELFF. The CDR3 region has the DNA TGTGCCAGCAGTCCCGTCGGGGAGCTGTTTTTT.

V is TRBV6-2 or TRBV6-3 and J is TRBJ2-1; the D gene is possibly TRBD2 (5 bases). This CDR3 has 14 residues. The V end lost 2 bases, the J end lost 4 bases, and 9 bases lay between the germline ends. Germline CDR1 is MNHEY and CDR2 is SVGEGT. The CDR3 DNA follows: TGTGCCAGCAGTTACCGGGAAAGATACAATGAGCAGTTCTTC. It specifies CASSYRERYNEQFF.

This clonotype was detected many times. This chain links TRBV5-1 with TRBJ1-1; maybe TRBD1 (5 bases). Trimming removed 1 base at V and 0 bases at J, with 13 bases between. The CDR3 is 16 residues long. The V gene's germline CDR1 is SGHRS and CDR2 YFSETQ. The CDR3: CASSLSGGGMNTEAFF. The CDR3, as DNA: TGCGCCAGCAGCTTGAGCGGGGGAGGGATGAACACTGAAGCTTTCTTT.